Shown below are 7 T cell receptor beta chains from a single sample sequenced in a study of PD-L1 blockade in urothelial cancer. Sequenced by immunoSEQ multiplex PCR; TCRdb stores in-frame clones only, minus some. The table has 80,000 to 130,000 clones, 91% seen once; the top ten hold around 0.9%. The specimen comprised PBMCs, sampled around atezolizumab (anti-PD-L1) treatment. Receptor source: an elderly woman with urothelial cancer.

CDR3 DNA: TGCGCCAGCAGTGAGAAGCTTGAAGCTTTCTTT. Protein: CASSEKLEAFF. V is TRBV10-2 and J is TRBJ1-1; D gene unclear. This CDR3 is 11 amino acids long. Deletions cut 2 bases from V and 7 bases from J, with 5 bases between. Germline CDR1 reads WSHSY; CDR2 reads SAAADI.

This clone was seen once. The chain uses TRBV5-1 and TRBJ1-2; 8 nucleotides align to TRBD1. The CDR3 extends over 16 amino acids. The V gene end was trimmed by 4 bases and the J gene end by 2 bases; junction bases not matched to a gene: 10. Germline loops: CDR1 SGHRS, CDR2 YFSETQ. CDR3 DNA: TGCGCCAGCAGCCCCAGGACAGGGACCTACAACTATGGCTACACCTTC. Translation: CASSPRTGTYNYGYTF.

Written as DNA, the CDR3 is TGTGCCAGCAGCCCGGGGTACCAAGAGACCCAGTACTTC. It encodes CASSPGYQETQYF. V usage is TRBV11-1 and J usage is TRBJ2-5; D might be TRBD2 (5 bases). The V gene lost 5 bases and the J gene lost 0 bases, with 7 bases spanning the gap. The CDR3 sequence is 13 residues long. Per germline, CDR1 SGHAT and CDR2 FQDESV (reference sequence).

The CDR3 is CAWSGDRAGYGYTF. CDR3 sequence (DNA): TGTGCCTGGAGTGGAGACAGGGCAGGGTATGGCTACACCTTC. The V gene is TRBV30, the J gene TRBJ1-2; TRBD1 agrees at 7 bases. CDR1 is GTSNPN and CDR2 is SVGIG in the germline V gene (reference sequence). Losses at the gene ends were 1 base for V and 5 bases for J; bases not matched to a gene: 7. The CDR3 is made up of 14 amino acids.

In this sample, this clone turned up once. The genes are TRBV21-1 and TRBJ1-5; no DNA check was done on the table's D call, TRBD1. TRBV21-1 is listed as a pseudogene. The CDR3 is 16 residues long. The CDR3 nucleotides are TGTGCCAGCAGCACGCAAACCGGGACAGGGGTTCAGCCCCAGCATTTT. Amino acids: CASSTQTGTGVQPQHF.

The chain employs TRBV4-1 and TRBJ2-2; 10 bases map to TRBD2. The CDR3 consists of 15 residues. Trimming removed 4 bases from V and 7 bases from J; junction bases left unmatched: 6. Germline-derived CDR1 and CDR2 are MGHRA and YSYEKL. The CDR3 reads CASSPGLALVGELFF. CDR3 bases: TGCGCCAGCAGCCCGGGACTAGCGCTGGTCGGGGAGCTGTTTTTT.

This chain connects TRBV11-2 to TRBJ2-3, with TRBD2 matching over 9 bases. The V segment lost 6 bases and the J segment 0 bases; nucleotides outside the gene matches: 4. The germline gives CDR1 SGHAT, CDR2 FQNNGV. The CDR3 loop spans 15 amino acids. The CDR3: CASRALAGSTDTQYF. CDR3 sequence (DNA): TGTGCCAGCAGGGCACTAGCGGGTAGCACAGATACGCAGTATTTT.